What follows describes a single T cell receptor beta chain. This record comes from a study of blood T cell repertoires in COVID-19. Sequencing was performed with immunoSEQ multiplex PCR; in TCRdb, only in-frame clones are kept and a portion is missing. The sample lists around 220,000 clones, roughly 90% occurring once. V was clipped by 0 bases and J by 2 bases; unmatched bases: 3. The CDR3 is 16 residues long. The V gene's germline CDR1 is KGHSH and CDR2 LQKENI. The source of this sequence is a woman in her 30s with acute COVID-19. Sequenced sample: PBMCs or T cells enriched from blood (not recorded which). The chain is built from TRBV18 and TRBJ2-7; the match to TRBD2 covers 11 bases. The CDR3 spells CASSPPGTSGTYEQYF. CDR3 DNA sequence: TGTGCCAGCTCACCACCCGGGACTAGCGGTACCTACGAGCAGTACTTC.